The 18 T cell receptor beta chains presented below share a single source sample, sequenced in a study of graft-versus-host responses after intestinal transplantation. Clones were read by immunoSEQ multiplex PCR, and TCRdb kept only the in-frame ones, dropping some. The data hold about 15,000 clones, with over 75% observed a single time. The material was bone marrow, obtained approximately 120 days after intestinal transplantation. These receptors were taken from a human patient who received an intestinal transplant, so some T cells may come from the graft donor.

This chain connects TRBV4-1 to TRBJ2-7; TRBD1 might be the D (5 bases). The V gene lost 1 base and the J gene lost 0 bases, with 13 bases spanning the gap. The CDR3 covers 16 residues. Germline V lookup: CDR1 MGHRA, CDR2 YSYEKL. The DNA for the CDR3 is TGCGCCAGCAGCCAAGCCCCAGGGAAGACCTCCTACGAGCAGTACTTC. As protein: CASSQAPGKTSYEQYF.

The gene calls are TRBV6-5 and TRBJ1-1; D is perhaps TRBD1 (5 bases). Trimming stripped 11 bases from V and 0 bases from J, with 19 bases between. This CDR3 spans 15 amino acids. Germline V CDR1 and CDR2: MNHEY, SVGAGI. CDR3 sequence reads: CAVRGRLPLNTEAFF. The CDR3, as DNA: TGTGCCGTTCGGGGACGCCTTCCTTTGAACACTGAAGCTTTCTTT.

V gene TRBV2 combines with J gene TRBJ2-2; TRBD2 matches at 12 bases. The V gene end was trimmed by 6 bases and the J gene end by 5 bases; junction bases not matched to a gene: 4. CDR1 is SNHLY and CDR2 is FYNNEI in the germline V gene. The length of the CDR3 is 15 residues. As DNA, the CDR3 is TGTGCCAGCAGGAAGCTAGCGGGAGGGACCGGGGAGCTGTTTTTT. Translating gives CASRKLAGGTGELFF.

The V gene is TRBV5-1, the J gene TRBJ1-1; unclear D gene. CDR1 is SGHRS, CDR2 YFSETQ, per germline. The CDR3 is made up of 13 amino acids. Trimming stripped 0 bases from V and 6 bases from J, with 9 bases between. The CDR3 sequence is CASSLGGQPEAFF. The CDR3 coding sequence is TGCGCCAGCAGCTTGGGAGGCCAGCCTGAAGCTTTCTTT.

This chain's CDR3 is CASSSIRGGRAYNSPLHF. DNA for the CDR3: TGTGCCAGCAGCTCTATTAGAGGGGGGAGGGCCTATAATTCACCCCTCCACTTT. The chain links TRBV11-3 to TRBJ1-6, with a possible D match to TRBD1 (6 bases). V was cut by 4 bases and J by 2 bases, with 18 bases left in between. Germline loops: CDR1 SGHNT, CDR2 YENEEA. This CDR3 spans 18 amino acids.

V gene TRBV5-6 combines with J gene TRBJ2-1, with D uncertain. The CDR3 contains 12 residues. V shed 0 bases and J shed 7 bases, with 5 bases lying between them. Germline assignment: CDR1 SGHDT and CDR2 YYEEEE. CDR3 bases: TGTGCCAGCAGCTTGGTAGTTAATGAGCAGTTCTTC. Translating it yields CASSLVVNEQFF.

The rearrangement joins TRBV9 to TRBJ2-3, with 7 bases that match TRBD1. This CDR3 comprises 15 residues. The V gene end was trimmed by 4 bases and the J gene end by 6 bases; junction bases not matched to a gene: 11. The germline gives CDR1 SGDLS, CDR2 YYNGEE. The CDR3 reads CASSSRTGEVDTQYF. CDR3 sequence (DNA): TGTGCCAGCAGCTCCAGAACAGGGGAAGTGGATACGCAGTATTTT.

The V and J genes are TRBV6-5 and TRBJ2-2; D possibly corresponds to TRBD2 (5 bases). The germline gives CDR1 MNHEY, CDR2 SVGAGI. CDR3 size: 15 residues. Trimming removed 6 bases at V and 0 bases at J, with 11 bases between. The CDR3, as DNA: TGTGCCAGCAGGAGAGTCGGGGCGAACACCGGGGAGCTGTTTTTT. Its protein product is CASRRVGANTGELFF.

CDR3 in DNA: TGTGCCAGCAGTGTAAATATGAACACTGAAGCTTTCTTT. It codes for CASSVNMNTEAFF. The chain uses TRBV2 and TRBJ1-1; D unresolved. V was clipped by 4 bases and J by 0 bases, with 6 bases between them. Germline loops: CDR1 SNHLY, CDR2 FYNNEI. This CDR3 is 13 amino acids long. Full variable domain (remainder filled in from reference TRBV2 and TRBJ1-1): EPEVTQTPSHQVTQMGQEVILRCVPISNHLYFYWYRQILGQKVEFLVSFYNNEISEKSEIFDDQFSVERPDGSNFTLKIRSTKLEDSAMYFCASSVNMNTEAFFGQGTRLTVV.

The J gene is TRBJ1-5, the V gene TRBV21-1. TRBV21-1 is shown as a pseudogene. The CDR3 extends over 12 amino acids. The CDR3 nucleotides are TGTGCCAACGACCGGGGAAGTCAGCCCCAGCATTTT. Its translation is CANDRGSQPQHF.

Here the CDR3 DNA reads TGTGCCAGCAGCTTCCAGGTGGGGGCCTTAGGTTCACCCCTCCACTTT. The encoded protein is CASSFQVGALGSPLHF. This chain joins TRBV7-9 and TRBJ1-6; TRBD1 is a possible D gene (6 bases). There are 16 residues in the CDR3. The germline gives CDR1 SEHNR, CDR2 FQNEAQ (reference sequence). V shed 3 bases and J shed 9 bases, with 18 bases lying between them.

This chain joins TRBV23-1 and TRBJ2-7, with unresolved D. TRBV23-1 is noted as an ORF with a role that remains uncertain. V was trimmed by 5 bases and J by 0 bases, leaving 8 bases between them. The length of the CDR3 is 13 residues. CDR3 DNA: TGCGCCAGCAGTGGACCACCCTCCTACGAGCAGTACTTC. It translates to CASSGPPSYEQYF.

The V and J genes are TRBV5-6 and TRBJ1-2; 7 bases are shared with TRBD1. This CDR3 is built from 16 residues. CDR1 and CDR2 from the germline V gene are SGHDT and YYEEEE. V lost 4 bases and J lost 4; bases outside the gene matches: 13. CDR3: CASSPGPGQFIYGYTF. CDR3 sequence (DNA): TGTGCCAGCAGCCCAGGTCCGGGACAGTTTATCTATGGCTACACCTTC.

This chain links TRBV5-1 with TRBJ2-7, with 7 nucleotides matching TRBD1. The V gene's germline CDR1 is SGHRS and CDR2 YFSETQ. CDR3 length equals 15 residues. The ends lost 0 bases at V and 4 bases at J; junction bases unmatched: 7. The CDR3 spells CASSLGAGGAYEQYF. In nucleotides, the CDR3 is TGCGCCAGCAGCTTGGGGGCAGGGGGTGCGTACGAGCAGTACTTC.

In its sample, this clone was seen once. The gene calls are TRBV14 and TRBJ2-2; TRBD2 matches at 10 bases. Germline CDR1 and CDR2: SGHDN and FVKESK. Losses at the gene ends were 4 bases for V and 5 bases for J; bases not matched to a gene: 4. CDR3 length: 15 amino acids. CDR3 nucleotide sequence: TGTGCCAGCAGCCCGTTAGCGGGAGGAACCGGGGAGCTGTTTTTT. Translation: CASSPLAGGTGELFF.

In its sample, this clone was seen once. This chain connects TRBV21-1 to TRBJ1-1. TRBV21-1 is deemed a pseudogene. The CDR3 spans 15 residues. CDR3 nucleotides: TGTGCCAGCAGCAAAAGGACGTACATGAACACTGAAGCTTTCTTT. Translated: CASSKRTYMNTEAFF.

This clone was found once. The chain combines TRBV9 with TRBJ2-3, with TRBD2 as a possible D gene (6 bases). Looked up from germline, CDR1 is SGDLS and CDR2 is YYNGEE. Deletions cut 2 bases from V and 5 bases from J, with 6 bases between. The CDR3 contains 12 residues. The CDR3 DNA follows: TGTGCCAGCAGCGTGCGGGGAGATACGCAGTATTTT. Protein: CASSVRGDTQYF.

The chain has TRBV5-6 and TRBJ1-1; no definite D call. The germline V and J ends were trimmed by 0 bases and 1 base, with 7 bases remaining between them. Germline lookup yields CDR1 SGHDT and CDR2 YYEEEE. The CDR3 runs to 14 residues. Here the CDR3 DNA reads TGTGCCAGCAGCTTGGCACTGTGGAACACTGAAGCTTTCTTT. Residues: CASSLALWNTEAFF.